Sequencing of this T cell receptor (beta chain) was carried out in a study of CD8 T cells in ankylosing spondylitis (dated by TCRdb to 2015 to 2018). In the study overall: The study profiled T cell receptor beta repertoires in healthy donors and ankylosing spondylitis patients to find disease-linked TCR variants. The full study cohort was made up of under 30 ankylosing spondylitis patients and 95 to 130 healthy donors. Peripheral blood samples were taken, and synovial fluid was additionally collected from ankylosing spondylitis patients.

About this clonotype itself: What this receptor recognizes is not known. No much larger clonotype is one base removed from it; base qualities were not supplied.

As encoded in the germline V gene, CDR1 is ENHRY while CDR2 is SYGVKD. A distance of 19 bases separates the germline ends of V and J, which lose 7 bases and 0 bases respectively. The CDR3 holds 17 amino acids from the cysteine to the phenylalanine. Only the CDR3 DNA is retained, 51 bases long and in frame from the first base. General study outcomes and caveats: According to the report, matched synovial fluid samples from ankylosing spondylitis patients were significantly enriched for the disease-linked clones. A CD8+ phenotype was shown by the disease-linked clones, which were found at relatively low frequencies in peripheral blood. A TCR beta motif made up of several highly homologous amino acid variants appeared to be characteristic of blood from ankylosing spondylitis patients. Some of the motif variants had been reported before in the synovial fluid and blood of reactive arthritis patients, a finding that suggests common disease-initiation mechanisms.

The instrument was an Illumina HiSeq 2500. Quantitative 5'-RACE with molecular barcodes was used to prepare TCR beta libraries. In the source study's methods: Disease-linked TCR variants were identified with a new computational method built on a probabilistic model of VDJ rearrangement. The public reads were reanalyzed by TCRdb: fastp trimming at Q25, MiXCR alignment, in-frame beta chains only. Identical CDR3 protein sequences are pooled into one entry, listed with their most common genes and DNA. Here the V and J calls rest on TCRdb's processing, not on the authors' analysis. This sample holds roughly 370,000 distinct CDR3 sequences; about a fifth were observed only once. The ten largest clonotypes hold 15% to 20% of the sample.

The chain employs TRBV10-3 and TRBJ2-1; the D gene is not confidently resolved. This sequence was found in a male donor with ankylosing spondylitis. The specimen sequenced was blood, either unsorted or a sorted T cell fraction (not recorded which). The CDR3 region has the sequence CAITKKGSRNSYNEQFF. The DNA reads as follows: TGTGCCATCACCAAGAAAGGAAGTCGGAACTCCTACAATGAGCAGTTCTTC.